This T cell receptor (beta chain) was identified in a study of blood T cell repertoires in COVID-19. Study information: Nucleic acid was either cDNA or gDNA, and it came from T cells, B-cell-depleted T cells, or PBMCs.

Clones were read by immunoSEQ multiplex PCR, and TCRdb kept only the in-frame ones, dropping some. The table lists about 250,000 clones, 70% to 90% of them singletons, with 3% to 3.5% in the top ten. The V and J ends lost 0 bases and 0 bases, in that order; junction bases with no gene match: 7. Germline CDR1 and CDR2: SGDLS and YYNGEE. This CDR3 comprises 18 residues. The sample consisted of peripheral blood. The TCR comes from a man between 18 and 29 years old with active or convalescent COVID-19. The chain links TRBV9 to TRBJ2-1; 9 nucleotides align to TRBD2. CDR3: CASSVGTSGFSSYNEQFF. The CDR3 DNA sequence: TGTGCCAGCAGCGTAGGCACTAGCGGGTTTAGCTCCTACAATGAGCAGTTCTTC.